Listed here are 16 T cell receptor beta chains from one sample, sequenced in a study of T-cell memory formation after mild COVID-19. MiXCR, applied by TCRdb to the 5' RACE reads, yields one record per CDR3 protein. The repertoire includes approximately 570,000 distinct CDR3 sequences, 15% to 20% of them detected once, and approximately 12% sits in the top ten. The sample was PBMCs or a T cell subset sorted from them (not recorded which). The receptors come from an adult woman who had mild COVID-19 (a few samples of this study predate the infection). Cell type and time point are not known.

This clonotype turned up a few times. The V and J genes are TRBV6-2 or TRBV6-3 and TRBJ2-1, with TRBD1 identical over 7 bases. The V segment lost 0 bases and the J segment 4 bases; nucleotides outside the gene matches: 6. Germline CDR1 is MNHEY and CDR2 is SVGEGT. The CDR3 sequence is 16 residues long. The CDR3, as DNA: TGTGCCAGCAGTTACTCGACAGGGATTGGGTACAATGAGCAGTTCTTC. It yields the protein CASSYSTGIGYNEQFF.

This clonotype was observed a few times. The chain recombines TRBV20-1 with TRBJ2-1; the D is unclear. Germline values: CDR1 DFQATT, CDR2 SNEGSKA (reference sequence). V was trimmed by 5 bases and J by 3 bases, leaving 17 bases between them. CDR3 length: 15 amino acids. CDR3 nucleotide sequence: TGCAGTGCTCCCACCCCGCGAGATGTCTACAATGAGCAGTTCTTC. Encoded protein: CSAPTPRDVYNEQFF.

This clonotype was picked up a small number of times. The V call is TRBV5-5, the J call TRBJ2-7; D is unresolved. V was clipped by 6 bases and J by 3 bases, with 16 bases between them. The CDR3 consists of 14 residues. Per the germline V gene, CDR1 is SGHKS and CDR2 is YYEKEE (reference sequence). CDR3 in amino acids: CASTPWQLFYEQYF. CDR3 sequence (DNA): TGTGCCAGCACCCCGTGGCAGCTCTTCTACGAGCAGTACTTC.

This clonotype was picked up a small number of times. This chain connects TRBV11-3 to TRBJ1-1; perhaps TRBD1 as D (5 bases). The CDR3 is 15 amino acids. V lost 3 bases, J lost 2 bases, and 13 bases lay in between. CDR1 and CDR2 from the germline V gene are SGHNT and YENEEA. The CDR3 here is CASSLGVGLNTEAFF. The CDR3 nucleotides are TGTGCCAGCAGCTTGGGGGTGGGACTTAACACTGAAGCTTTCTTT. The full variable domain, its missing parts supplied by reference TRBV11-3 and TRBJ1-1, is EAGVVQSPRYKIIEKKQPVAFWCNPISGHNTLYWYLQNLGQGPELLIRYENEEAVDDSQLPKDRFSAERLKGVDSTLKIQPAELGDSAVYLCASSLGVGLNTEAFFGQGTRLTVV.

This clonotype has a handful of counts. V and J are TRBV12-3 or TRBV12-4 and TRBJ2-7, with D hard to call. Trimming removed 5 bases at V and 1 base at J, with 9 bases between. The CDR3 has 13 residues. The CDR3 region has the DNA TGTGCCAGCAGTCATGACGGGTCCTACGAGCAGTACTTC. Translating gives CASSHDGSYEQYF.

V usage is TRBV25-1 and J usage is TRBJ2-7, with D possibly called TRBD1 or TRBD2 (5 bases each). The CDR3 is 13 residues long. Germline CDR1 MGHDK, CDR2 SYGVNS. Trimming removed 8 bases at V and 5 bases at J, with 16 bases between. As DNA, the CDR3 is TGTGCCAGCGCCGGGCCGCGAGGGGACGAGCAGTACTTC. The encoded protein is CASAGPRGDEQYF.

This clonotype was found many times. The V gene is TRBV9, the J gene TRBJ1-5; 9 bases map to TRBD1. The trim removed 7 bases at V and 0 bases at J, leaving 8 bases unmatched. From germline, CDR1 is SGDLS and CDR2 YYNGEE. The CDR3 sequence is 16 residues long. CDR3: CASRRQGGYSNQPQHF. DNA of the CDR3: TGTGCCAGCCGAAGACAGGGGGGCTATAGCAATCAGCCCCAGCATTTT. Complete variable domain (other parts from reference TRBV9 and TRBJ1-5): DSGVTQTPKHLITATGQRVTLRCSPRSGDLSVYWYQQSLDQGLQFLIQYYNGEERAKGNILERFSAQQFPDLHSELNLSSLELGDSALYFCASRRQGGYSNQPQHFGDGTRLSIL.

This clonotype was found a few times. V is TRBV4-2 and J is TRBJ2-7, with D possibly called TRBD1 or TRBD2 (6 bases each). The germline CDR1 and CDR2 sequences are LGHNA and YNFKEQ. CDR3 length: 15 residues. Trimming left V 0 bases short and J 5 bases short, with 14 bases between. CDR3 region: CASSQDVEGGHEQYF. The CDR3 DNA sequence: TGTGCCAGCAGCCAAGATGTGGAGGGGGGACACGAGCAGTACTTC.

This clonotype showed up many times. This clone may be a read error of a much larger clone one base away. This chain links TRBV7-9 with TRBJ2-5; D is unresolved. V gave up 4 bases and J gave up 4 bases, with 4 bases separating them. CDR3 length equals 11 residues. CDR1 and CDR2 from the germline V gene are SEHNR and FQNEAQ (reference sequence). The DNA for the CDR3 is TGTGCCAGCAGCTCCCGAGAGACCCAGTACTTC. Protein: CASSSRETQYF.

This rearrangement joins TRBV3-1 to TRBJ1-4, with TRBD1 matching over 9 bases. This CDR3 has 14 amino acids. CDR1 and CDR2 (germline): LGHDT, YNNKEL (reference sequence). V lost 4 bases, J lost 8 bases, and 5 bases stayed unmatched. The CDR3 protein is CASSLRTGEEKLFF. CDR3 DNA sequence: TGTGCCAGCAGCCTAAGGACAGGGGAAGAAAAACTGTTTTTT.

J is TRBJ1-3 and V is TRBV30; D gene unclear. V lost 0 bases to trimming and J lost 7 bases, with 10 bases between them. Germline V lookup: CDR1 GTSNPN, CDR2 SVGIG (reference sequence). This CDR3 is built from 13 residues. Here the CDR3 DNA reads TGTGCCTGGAGTGTACTGACCGGTAACACCATATATTTT. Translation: CAWSVLTGNTIYF.

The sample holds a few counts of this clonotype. CDR3 sequence (DNA): TGCGCCAGCAGCTTGGAGTCTAGCGGGGATTACGAGCAGTACTTC. As protein: CASSLESSGDYEQYF. V and J are TRBV5-1 and TRBJ2-7; TRBD2 aligns across 9 bases. The V gene's germline CDR1 is SGHRS and CDR2 YFSETQ. CDR3 size: 15 residues. Unmatched junction bases numbered 5, after V lost 0 bases and J lost 4 bases.

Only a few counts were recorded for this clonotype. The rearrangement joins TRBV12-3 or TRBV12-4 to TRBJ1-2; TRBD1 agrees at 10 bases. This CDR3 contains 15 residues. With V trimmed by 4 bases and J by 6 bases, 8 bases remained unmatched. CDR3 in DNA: TGTGCCAGCAGTTCGCCCGGACAGGGGGTCCATGGCTACACCTTC. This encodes CASSSPGQGVHGYTF.

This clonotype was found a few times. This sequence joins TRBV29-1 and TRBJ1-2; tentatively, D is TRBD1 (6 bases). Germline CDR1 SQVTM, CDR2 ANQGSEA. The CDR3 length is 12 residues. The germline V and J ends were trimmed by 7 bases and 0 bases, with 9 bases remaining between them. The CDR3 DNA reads TGCAGCGGGGGGGCGACTAACTATGGCTACACCTTC. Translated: CSGGATNYGYTF.

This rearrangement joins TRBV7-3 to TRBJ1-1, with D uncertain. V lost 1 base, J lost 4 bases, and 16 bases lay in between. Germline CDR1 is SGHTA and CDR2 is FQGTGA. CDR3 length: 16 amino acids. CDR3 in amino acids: CASSLRGAGSGTEAFF. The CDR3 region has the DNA TGTGCCAGCAGCTTAAGGGGAGCAGGAAGTGGCACTGAAGCTTTCTTT.

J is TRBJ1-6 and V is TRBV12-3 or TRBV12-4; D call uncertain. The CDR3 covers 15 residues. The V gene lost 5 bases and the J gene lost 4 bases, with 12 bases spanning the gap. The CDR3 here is CASSLYVGYNSPLHF. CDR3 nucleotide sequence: TGTGCCAGCAGTCTCTATGTCGGGTATAATTCACCCCTCCACTTT.